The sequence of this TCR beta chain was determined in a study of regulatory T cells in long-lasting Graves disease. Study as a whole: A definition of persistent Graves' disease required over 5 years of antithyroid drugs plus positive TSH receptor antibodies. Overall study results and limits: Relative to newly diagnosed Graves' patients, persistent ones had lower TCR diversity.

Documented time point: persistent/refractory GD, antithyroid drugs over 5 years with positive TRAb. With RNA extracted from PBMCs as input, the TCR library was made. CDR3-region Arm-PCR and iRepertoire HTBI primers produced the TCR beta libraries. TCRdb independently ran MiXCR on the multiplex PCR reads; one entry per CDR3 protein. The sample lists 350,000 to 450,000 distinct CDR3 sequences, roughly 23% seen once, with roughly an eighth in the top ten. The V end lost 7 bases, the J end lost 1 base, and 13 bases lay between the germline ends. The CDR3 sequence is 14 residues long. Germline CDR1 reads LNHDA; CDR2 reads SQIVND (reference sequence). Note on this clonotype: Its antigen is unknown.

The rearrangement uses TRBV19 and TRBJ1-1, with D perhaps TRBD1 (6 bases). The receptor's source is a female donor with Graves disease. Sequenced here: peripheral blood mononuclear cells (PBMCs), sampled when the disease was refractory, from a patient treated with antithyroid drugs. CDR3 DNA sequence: TGTGCCAGTAACAAAAACAGGGAGAACACTGAAGCTTTCTTT. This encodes CASNKNRENTEAFF.